This T cell receptor beta chain was identified in a study of control samples from healthy donors and cancer patients. Clones were read by immunoSEQ multiplex PCR, and TCRdb kept only the in-frame ones, dropping some. The sample consists of roughly 120,000 clones, roughly nine tenths of them appearing once. The CDR3 extends over 13 amino acids. Germline V lookup: CDR1 MNHEY, CDR2 SVGAGI. Trimming took off 7 bases at V and 4 bases at J, with 13 bases between the two ends. This clone was detected once. The sequence was obtained from a human donor in good health. The donor label of this sample is uncertain. J is TRBJ1-1 and V is TRBV6-5; D call uncertain. Sequencing used blood. The CDR3 DNA is TGTGCCAGCACTTTGGAAACGGCCACTGAAGCTTTCTTT. Translation gives CASTLETATEAFF.